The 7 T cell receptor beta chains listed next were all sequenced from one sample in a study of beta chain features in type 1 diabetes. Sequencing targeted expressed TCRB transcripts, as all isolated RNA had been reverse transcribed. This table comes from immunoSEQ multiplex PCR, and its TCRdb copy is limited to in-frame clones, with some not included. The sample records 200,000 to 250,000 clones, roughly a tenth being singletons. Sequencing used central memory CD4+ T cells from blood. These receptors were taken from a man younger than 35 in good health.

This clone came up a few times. The CDR3 loop is CASSEGFSGDTQYF. DNA for the CDR3: TGTGCCAGCAGTGAAGGTTTTAGCGGAGATACGCAGTATTTT. The gene calls are TRBV6-4 and TRBJ2-3, with a weak D call TRBD2 (6 bases). V gave up 3 bases and J gave up 5 bases, with 12 bases separating them. Germline CDR1 is MRHNA and CDR2 is SNTAGT. The CDR3 has 14 residues.

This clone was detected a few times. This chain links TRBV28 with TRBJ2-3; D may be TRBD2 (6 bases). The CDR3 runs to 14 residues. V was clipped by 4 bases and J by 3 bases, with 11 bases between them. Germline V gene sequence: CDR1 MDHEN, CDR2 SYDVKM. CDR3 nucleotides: TGTGCCAGCAGTTCTCAGGGAGGTACAGATACGCAGTATTTT. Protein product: CASSSQGGTDTQYF.

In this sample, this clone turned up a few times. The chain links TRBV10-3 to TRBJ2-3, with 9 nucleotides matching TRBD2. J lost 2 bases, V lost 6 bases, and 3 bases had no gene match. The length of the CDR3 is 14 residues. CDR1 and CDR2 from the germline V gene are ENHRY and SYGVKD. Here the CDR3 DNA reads TGTGCCATCAGGGGCGGGAGGGACACAGATACGCAGTATTTT. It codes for CAIRGGRDTDTQYF.

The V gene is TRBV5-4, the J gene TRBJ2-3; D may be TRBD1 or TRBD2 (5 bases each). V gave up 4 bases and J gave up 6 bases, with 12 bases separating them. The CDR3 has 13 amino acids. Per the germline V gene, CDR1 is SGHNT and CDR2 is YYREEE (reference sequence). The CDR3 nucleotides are TGTGCCAGCAGCCGCGACCGGGACGATACGCAGTATTTT. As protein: CASSRDRDDTQYF.

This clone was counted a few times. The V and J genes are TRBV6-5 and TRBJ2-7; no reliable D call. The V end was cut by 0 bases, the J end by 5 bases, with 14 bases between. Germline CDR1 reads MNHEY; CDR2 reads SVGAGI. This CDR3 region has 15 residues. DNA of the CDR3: TGTGCCAGCAGTTACTCCCTGATGGGTCTGGACGAGCAGTACTTC. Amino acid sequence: CASSYSLMGLDEQYF.

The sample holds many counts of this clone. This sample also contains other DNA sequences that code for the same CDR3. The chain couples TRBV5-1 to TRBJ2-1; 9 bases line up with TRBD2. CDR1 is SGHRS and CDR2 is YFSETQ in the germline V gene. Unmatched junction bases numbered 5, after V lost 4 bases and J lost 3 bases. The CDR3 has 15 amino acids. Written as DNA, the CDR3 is TGCGCCAGCAGCCCATGGACTAGCGACTACAATGAGCAGTTCTTC. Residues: CASSPWTSDYNEQFF.

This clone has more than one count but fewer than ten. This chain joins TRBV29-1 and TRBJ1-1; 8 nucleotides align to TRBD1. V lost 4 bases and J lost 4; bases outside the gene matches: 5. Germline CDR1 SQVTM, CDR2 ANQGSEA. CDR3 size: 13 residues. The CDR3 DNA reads TGCAGCGTTGCTCGACAGGGGCCCACTGAAGCTTTCTTT. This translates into CSVARQGPTEAFF.